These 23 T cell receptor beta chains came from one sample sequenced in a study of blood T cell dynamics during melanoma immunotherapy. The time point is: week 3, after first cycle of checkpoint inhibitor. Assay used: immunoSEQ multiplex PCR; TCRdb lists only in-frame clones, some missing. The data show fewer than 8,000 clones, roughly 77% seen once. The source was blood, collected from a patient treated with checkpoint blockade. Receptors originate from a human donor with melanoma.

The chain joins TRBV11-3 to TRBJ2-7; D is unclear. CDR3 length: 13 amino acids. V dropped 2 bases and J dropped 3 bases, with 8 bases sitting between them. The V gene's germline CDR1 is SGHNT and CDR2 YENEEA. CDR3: CASSLRTDYEQYF. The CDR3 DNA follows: TGTGCCAGCAGCTTAAGAACAGACTACGAGCAGTACTTC.

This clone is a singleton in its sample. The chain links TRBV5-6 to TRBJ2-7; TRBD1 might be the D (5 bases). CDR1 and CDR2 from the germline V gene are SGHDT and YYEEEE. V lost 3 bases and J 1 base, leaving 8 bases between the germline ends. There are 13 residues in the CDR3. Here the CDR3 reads CASSSRQSYEQYF. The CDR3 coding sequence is TGTGCCAGCAGCTCCCGACAGTCCTACGAGCAGTACTTC.

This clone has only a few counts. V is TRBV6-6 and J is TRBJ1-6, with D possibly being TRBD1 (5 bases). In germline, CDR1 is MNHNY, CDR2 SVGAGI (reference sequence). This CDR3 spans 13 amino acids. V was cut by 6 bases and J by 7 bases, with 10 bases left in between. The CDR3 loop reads CASSPGYNSPLHF. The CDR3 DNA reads TGTGCCAGCAGCCCAGGGTACAATTCACCCCTCCACTTT.

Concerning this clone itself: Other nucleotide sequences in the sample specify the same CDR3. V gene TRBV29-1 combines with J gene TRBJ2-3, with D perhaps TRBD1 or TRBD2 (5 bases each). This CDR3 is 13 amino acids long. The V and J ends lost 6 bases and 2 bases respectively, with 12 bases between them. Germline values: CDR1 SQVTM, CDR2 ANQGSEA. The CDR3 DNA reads TGCAGCGTAACCGGGGACCTCACAGATACGCAGTATTTT. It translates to CSVTGDLTDTQYF.

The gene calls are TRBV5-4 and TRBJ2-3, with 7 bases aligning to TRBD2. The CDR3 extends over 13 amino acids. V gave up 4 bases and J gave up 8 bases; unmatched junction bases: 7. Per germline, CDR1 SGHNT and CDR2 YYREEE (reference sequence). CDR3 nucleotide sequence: TGTGCCAGCAGCCCCTGGGGCGGGAGTACGCAGTATTTT. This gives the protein CASSPWGGSTQYF.

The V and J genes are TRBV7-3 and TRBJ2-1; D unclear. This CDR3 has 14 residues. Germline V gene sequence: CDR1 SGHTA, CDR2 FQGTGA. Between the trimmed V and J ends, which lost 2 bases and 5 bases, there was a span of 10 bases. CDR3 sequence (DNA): TGTGCCAGCAGCTTACCGGGCCGTGACAATGAGCAGTTCTTC. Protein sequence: CASSLPGRDNEQFF.

The CDR3 DNA follows: TGCAGCGCAAGTAGGGAAGCTGGGAACATTCAGTACTTC. Translation: CSASREAGNIQYF. This chain uses TRBV29-1 with TRBJ2-4; the D is unclear. From germline, CDR1 is SQVTM and CDR2 ANQGSEA. The CDR3 length is 13 residues. V shed 7 bases and J shed 7 bases, with 17 bases lying between them.

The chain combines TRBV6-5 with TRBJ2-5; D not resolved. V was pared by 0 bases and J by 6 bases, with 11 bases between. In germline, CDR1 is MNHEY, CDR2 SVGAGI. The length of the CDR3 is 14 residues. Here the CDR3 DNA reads TGTGCCAGCAGTTACTCGAGAGTGGGGAAGACCCAGTACTTC. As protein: CASSYSRVGKTQYF.

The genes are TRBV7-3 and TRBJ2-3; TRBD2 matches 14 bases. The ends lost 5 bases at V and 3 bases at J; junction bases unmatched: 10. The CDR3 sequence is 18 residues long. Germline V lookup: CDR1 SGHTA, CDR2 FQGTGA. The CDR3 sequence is CASSRPRLAGGRTDTQYF. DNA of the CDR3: TGTGCCAGCAGCAGACCCAGACTAGCGGGGGGGCGAACAGATACGCAGTATTTT.

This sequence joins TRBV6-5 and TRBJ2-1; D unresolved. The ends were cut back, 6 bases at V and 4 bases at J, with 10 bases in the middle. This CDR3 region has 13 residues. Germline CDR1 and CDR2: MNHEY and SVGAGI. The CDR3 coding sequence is TGTGCCAGCAGGAATATCGCATACAATGAGCAGTTCTTC. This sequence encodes CASRNIAYNEQFF.

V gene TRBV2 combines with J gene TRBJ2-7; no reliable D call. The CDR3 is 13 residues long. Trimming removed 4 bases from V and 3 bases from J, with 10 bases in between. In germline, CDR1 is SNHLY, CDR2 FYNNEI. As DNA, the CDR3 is TGTGCCAGCAGTGCTCCACTTCTCTACGAGCAGTACTTC. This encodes CASSAPLLYEQYF.

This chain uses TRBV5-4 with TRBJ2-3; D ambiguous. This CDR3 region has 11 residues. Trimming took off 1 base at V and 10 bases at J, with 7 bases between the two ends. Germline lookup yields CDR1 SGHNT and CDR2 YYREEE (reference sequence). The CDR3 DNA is TGTGCCAGCAGCTTGCTGGATGCGCAGTATTTT. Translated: CASSLLDAQYF.

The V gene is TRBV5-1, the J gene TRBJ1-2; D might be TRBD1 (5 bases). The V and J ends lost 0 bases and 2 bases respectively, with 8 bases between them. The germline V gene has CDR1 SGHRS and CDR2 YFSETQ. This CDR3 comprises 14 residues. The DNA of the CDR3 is TGCGCCAGCAGCTTGGATGGGGGAAACTATGGCTACACCTTC. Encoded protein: CASSLDGGNYGYTF. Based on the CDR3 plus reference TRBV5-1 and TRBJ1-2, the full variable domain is KAGVTQTPRYLIKTRGQQVTLSCSPISGHRSVSWYQQTPGQGLQFLFEYFSETQRNKGNFPGRFSGRQFSNSRSEMNVSTLELGDSALYLCASSLDGGNYGYTFGSGTRLTVV.

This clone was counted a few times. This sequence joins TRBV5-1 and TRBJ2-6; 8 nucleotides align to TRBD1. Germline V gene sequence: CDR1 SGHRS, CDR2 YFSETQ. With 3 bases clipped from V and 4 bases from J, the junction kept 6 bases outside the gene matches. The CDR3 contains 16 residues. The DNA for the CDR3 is TGCGCCAGCAGCTCGGACAGGGCAGACGGGGCCAACGTCCTGACTTTC. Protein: CASSSDRADGANVLTF. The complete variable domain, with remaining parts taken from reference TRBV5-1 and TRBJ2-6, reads KAGVTQTPRYLIKTRGQQVTLSCSPISGHRSVSWYQQTPGQGLQFLFEYFSETQRNKGNFPGRFSGRQFSNSRSEMNVSTLELGDSALYLCASSSDRADGANVLTFGAGSRLTVL.

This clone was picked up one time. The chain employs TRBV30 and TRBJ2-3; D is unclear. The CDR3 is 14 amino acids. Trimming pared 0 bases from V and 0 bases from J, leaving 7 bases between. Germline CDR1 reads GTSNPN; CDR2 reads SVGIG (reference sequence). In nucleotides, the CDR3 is TGTGCCTGGAGTGTACCAGAAAGCACAGATACGCAGTATTTT. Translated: CAWSVPESTDTQYF.

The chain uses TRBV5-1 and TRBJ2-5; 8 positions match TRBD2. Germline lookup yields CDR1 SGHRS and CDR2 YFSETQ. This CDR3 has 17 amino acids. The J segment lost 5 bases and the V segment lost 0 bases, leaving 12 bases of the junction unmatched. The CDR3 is CASSLDGGGPAGETQYF. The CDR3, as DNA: TGCGCCAGCAGCTTGGACGGCGGGGGGCCCGCCGGGGAGACCCAGTACTTC.

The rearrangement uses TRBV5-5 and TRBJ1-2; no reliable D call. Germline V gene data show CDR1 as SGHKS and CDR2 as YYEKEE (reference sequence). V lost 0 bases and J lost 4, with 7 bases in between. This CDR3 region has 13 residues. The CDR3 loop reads CASSLDAGYGYTF. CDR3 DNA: TGTGCCAGCAGCTTGGACGCTGGCTATGGCTACACCTTC.

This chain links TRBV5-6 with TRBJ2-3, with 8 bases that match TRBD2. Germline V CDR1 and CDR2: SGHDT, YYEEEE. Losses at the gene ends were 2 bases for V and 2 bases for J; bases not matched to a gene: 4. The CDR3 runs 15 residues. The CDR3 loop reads CASSLAGAITDTQYF. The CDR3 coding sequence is TGTGCCAGCAGCTTAGCGGGGGCCATCACAGATACGCAGTATTTT.

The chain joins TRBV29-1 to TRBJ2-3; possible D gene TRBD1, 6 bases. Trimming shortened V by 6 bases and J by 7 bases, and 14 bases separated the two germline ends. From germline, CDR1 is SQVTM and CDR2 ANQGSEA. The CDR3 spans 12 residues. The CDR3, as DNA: TGCAGCGTCGCCGGGACACCGAATACGCAGTATTTT. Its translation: CSVAGTPNTQYF.

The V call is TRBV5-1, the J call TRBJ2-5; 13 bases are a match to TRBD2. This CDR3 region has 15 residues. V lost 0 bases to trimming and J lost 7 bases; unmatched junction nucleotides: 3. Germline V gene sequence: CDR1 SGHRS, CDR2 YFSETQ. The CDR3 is CASSLGLAGGSTQYF. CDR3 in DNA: TGCGCCAGCAGCTTGGGACTAGCGGGGGGTTCGACCCAGTACTTC.

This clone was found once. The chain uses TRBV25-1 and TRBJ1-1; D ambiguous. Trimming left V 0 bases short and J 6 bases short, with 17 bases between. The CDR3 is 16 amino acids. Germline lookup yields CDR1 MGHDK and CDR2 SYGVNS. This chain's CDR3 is CASSEYVIGRRAEAFF. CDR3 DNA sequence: TGTGCCAGCAGTGAATATGTTATAGGCAGAAGGGCTGAAGCTTTCTTT. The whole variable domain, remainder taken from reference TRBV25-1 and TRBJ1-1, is EADIYQTPRYLVIGTGKKITLECSQTMGHDKMYWYQQDPGMELHLIHYSYGVNSTEKGDLSSESTVSRIRTEHFPLTLESARPSHTSQYLCASSEYVIGRRAEAFFGQGTRLTVV.

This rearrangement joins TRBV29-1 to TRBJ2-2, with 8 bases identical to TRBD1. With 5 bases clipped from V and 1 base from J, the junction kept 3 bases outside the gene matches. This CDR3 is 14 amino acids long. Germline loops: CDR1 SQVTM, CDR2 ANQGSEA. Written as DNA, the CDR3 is TGCAGCGTTAGGACAGGGTGGAACACCGGGGAGCTGTTTTTT. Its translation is CSVRTGWNTGELFF.

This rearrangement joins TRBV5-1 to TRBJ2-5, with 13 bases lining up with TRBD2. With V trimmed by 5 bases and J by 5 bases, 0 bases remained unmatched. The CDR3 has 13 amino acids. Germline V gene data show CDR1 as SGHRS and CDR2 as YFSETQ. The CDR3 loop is CASRLAGGETQYF. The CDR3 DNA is TGCGCCAGCAGACTAGCGGGGGGGGAGACCCAGTACTTC.